Listed below are T cell receptor beta chains from one sample, sequenced in a study of T cell responses to AZD1222 COVID-19 vaccine. Assay: immunoSEQ multiplex PCR; the TCRdb copy retains only in-frame clones and omits some. The sample has about 92,000 clones, 80% to 90% seen once. The starting material was peripheral blood, obtained on day 0 of AZD1222 vaccination. The receptor source for this set is an adult in good health. Both conserved end residues are part of each CDR3. D genes are given only for firm matches. Not every row has a clone size; where given, it reads once, few, many or a size class.

j_call | clone_size | d_call | v_call | cdr3_nt | cdr3_aa
TRBJ2-3 | once | . | TRBV7-2 | TGTGCCAGCAGCTTAGGACACTCAACAGATACGCAGTATTTT | CASSLGHSTDTQYF
TRBJ1-5 | . | . | TRBV5-8 | TGTGCCAGCAGCTTATTTATCGGCACTAATCAGCCCCAGCATTTT | CASSLFIGTNQPQHF
TRBJ1-3 | . | . | TRBV30 | TGTGCCTGGAGTATCGGCAGTAGCTCTGGAAACACCATATATTTT | CAWSIGSSSGNTIYF
TRBJ1-2 | . | . | TRBV12-5 | TGTGCTAGTGGTTCACGACCCGCGGGTATAGGCTACACCTTC | CASGSRPAGIGYTF
TRBJ2-1 | . | TRBD2 | TRBV5-5 | TGTGCCAGCACCCCGGGACTAGCAACTTACAATGAGCAGTTCTTC | CASTPGLATYNEQFF
TRBJ2-5 | . | TRBD2 | TRBV5-1 | TGCGCCAGCAGCCAAGGACTAGCGGGGGCCCAAGAGACCCAGTACTTC | CASSQGLAGAQETQYF
TRBJ1-2 | . | TRBD1 | TRBV28 | TGTGCCAGCAGTTTATGGGGGACAGGGGGAGGTGTGTATGGCTACACCTTC | CASSLWGTGGGVYGYTF
TRBJ1-2 | . | TRBD1 | TRBV10-1 | TGCGCCAGCAGTCCAGCCTTCCGGGACAGGGGGTATTCATATGGCTACACCTTC | CASSPAFRDRGYSYGYTF
TRBJ1-2 | . | TRBD1 | TRBV7-2 | TGTGCCAGCAGCTTAGTGGACAGGGATCCTCCCTATGGCTACACCTTC | CASSLVDRDPPYGYTF
TRBJ2-7 | once | . | TRBV20-1 | TGCAGTGGGCAGAACAGCTACGAGCAGTACTTC | CSGQNSYEQYF
TRBJ2-5 | . | TRBD2 | TRBV5-5 | TGTGCCAGCAGCTTGTTTCCAGCGGGGGGCCAAGAGACCCAGTACTTC | CASSLFPAGGQETQYF
TRBJ2-2 | . | . | TRBV9 | TGTGCCAGCAGCGTAGCTGGAGGGGTGGCCGGGGAGCTGTTTTTT | CASSVAGGVAGELFF
TRBJ1-6 | . | . | TRBV9 | TGTGCCAGCAGCACGAGCAGCTCCTATAATTCACCCCTCCACTTT | CASSTSSSYNSPLHF
TRBJ1-2 | . | . | TRBV6-1 | TGTGCCAGCAGTGAAGGGGGAGGGTTCGTCTATGGCTACACCTTC | CASSEGGGFVYGYTF
TRBJ1-2 | . | TRBD1 | TRBV28 | TGTGCCAGCAGTTCCTACACGGGACAGGGGTCCTATGGCTACACCTTC | CASSSYTGQGSYGYTF
TRBJ2-7 | . | TRBD1 | TRBV2 | TGTGCCAGCAGTGATAGGGGACAGGGTTTCAACGAGCAGTACTTC | CASSDRGQGFNEQYF
TRBJ1-3 | . | . | TRBV5-1 | TGCGCCAGCAGCTTGGCCACAGGGACCTCTGGAAACACCATATATTTT | CASSLATGTSGNTIYF